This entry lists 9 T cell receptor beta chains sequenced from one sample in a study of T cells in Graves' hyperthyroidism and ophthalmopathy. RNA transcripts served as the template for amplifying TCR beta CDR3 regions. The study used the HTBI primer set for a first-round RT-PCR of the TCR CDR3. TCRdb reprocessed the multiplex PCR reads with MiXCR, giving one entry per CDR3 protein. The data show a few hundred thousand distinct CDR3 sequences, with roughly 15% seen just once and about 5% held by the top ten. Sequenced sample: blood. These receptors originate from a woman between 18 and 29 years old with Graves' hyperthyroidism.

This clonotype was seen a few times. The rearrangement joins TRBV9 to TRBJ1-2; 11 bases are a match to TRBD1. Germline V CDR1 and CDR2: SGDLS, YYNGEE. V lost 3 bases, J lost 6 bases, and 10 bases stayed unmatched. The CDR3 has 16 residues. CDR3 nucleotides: TGTGCCAGCAGCGCCATTCCCGGGACAGGGGGGCATGGCTACACCTTC. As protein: CASSAIPGTGGHGYTF.

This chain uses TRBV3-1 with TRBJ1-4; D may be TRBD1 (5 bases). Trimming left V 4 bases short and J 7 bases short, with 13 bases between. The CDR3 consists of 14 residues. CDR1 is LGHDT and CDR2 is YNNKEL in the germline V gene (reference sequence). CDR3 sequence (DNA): TGTGCCAGCAGCCGGAGGGGTTCGGGTGAAAAACTGTTTTTT. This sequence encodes CASSRRGSGEKLFF.

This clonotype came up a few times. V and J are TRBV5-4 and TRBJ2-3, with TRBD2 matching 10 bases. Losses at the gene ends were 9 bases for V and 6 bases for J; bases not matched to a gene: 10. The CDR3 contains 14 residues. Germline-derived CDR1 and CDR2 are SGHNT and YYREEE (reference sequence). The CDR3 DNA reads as TGTGCCATAGGTCTAGCGGGGGTGTTCGATACGCAGTATTTT. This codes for CAIGLAGVFDTQYF.

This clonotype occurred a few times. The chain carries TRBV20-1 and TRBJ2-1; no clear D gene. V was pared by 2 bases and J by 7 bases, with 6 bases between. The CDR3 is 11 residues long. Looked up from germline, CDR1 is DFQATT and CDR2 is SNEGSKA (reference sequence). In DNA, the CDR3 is TGCAGTGCTAGACCCGGGAATGAGCAGTTCTTC. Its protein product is CSARPGNEQFF.

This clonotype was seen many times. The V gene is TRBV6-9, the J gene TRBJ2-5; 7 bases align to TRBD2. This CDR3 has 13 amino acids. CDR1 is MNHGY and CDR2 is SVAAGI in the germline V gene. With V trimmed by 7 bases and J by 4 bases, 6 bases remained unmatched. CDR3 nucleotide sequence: TGTGCCAGCACTAGCGGAGGTAGAGAGACCCAGTACTTC. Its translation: CASTSGGRETQYF.

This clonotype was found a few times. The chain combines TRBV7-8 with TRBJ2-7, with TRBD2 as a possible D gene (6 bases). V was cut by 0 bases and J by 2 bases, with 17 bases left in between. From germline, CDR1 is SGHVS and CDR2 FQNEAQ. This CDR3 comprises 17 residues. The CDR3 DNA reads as TGTGCCAGCAGCTTAGCAAGAGGGAGGCAGCTCCCCTACGAGCAGTACTTC. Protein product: CASSLARGRQLPYEQYF.

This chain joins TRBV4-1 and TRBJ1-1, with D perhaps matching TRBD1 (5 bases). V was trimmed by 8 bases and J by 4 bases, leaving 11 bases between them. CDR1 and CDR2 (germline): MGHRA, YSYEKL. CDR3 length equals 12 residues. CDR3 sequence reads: CASGPGGTEAFF. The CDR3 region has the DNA TGCGCCAGCGGACCGGGGGGCACTGAAGCTTTCTTT.

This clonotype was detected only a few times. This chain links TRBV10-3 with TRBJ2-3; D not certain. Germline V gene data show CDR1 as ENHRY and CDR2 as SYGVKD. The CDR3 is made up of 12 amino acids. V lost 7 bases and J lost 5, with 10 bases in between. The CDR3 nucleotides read TGTGCCATCAAGACGACTCAAGATACGCAGTATTTT. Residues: CAIKTTQDTQYF.

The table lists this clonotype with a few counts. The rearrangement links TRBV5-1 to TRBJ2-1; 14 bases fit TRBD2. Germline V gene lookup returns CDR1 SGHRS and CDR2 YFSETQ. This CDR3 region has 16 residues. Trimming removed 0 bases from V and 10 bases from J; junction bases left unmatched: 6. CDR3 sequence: CASSLDPGLAGGEQFF. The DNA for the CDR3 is TGCGCCAGCAGCTTGGATCCTGGACTAGCGGGAGGCGAGCAGTTCTTC.